Listed below are T cell receptor beta chains from one sample, sequenced in a study of T cell responses to AZD1222 COVID-19 vaccine. Using immunoSEQ multiplex PCR, the repertoire was profiled, and TCRdb retains in-frame clones only, with some absent. The repertoire consists of approximately 130,000 clones, with nearly 95% occurring once and the leading ten covering roughly 1%. The source material was peripheral blood, sampled on day 0 of AZD1222 vaccination. These receptors originate from an adult in good health. Both conserved end residues are part of each CDR3. Fields, in order: D gene, clone size, V gene, J gene, CDR3 protein, CDR3 DNA. D genes are given only for firm matches. Rows give clone size only sometimes, using once, few, many, or a class for an expanded clone.

d_gene: .
abundance: few
v_gene: TRBV19
j_gene: TRBJ2-2
CDR3aa: CASSIHWGNTGELFF
CDR3nt: TGTGCCAGTAGTATCCATTGGGGAAACACCGGGGAGCTGTTTTTT

d_gene: .
abundance: .
v_gene: TRBV13
j_gene: TRBJ2-1
CDR3aa: CASSLRQGTSNEQFF
CDR3nt: TGTGCCAGCAGCTTAAGGCAGGGGACCAGCAATGAGCAGTTCTTC

d_gene: TRBD1
abundance: .
v_gene: TRBV4-2
j_gene: TRBJ1-1
CDR3aa: CASSPPGQGIARAFF
CDR3nt: TGTGCCAGCAGCCCCCCGGGACAGGGGATTGCGAGAGCTTTCTTT

d_gene: .
abundance: .
v_gene: TRBV4-1
j_gene: TRBJ1-2
CDR3aa: CASSQESAANGYTF
CDR3nt: TGCGCCAGCAGCCAAGAATCCGCAGCCAATGGCTACACCTTC

d_gene: .
abundance: .
v_gene: TRBV4-2
j_gene: TRBJ1-5
CDR3aa: CASSQEPQGTRNQPQHF
CDR3nt: TGTGCCAGCAGCCAAGAACCCCAGGGTACCCGCAATCAGCCCCAGCATTTT

d_gene: .
abundance: .
v_gene: TRBV11-2
j_gene: TRBJ2-5
CDR3aa: CASSPETAQETQYF
CDR3nt: TGTGCCAGCAGCCCCGAGACAGCTCAAGAGACCCAGTACTTC

d_gene: .
abundance: .
v_gene: TRBV7-2
j_gene: TRBJ1-1
CDR3aa: CASSPAVYTEAFF
CDR3nt: TGTGCCAGCAGCCCCGCGGTTTACACTGAAGCTTTCTTT

d_gene: TRBD1
abundance: .
v_gene: TRBV12-5
j_gene: TRBJ2-1
CDR3aa: CASYWSGGNEQFF
CDR3nt: TGTGCTAGTTATTGGTCAGGGGGCAATGAGCAGTTCTTC

d_gene: .
abundance: .
v_gene: TRBV6-5
j_gene: TRBJ1-6
CDR3aa: CASSSVGPYNSPLHF
CDR3nt: TGTGCCAGCAGTTCCGTTGGGCCCTATAATTCACCCCTCCACTTT

d_gene: TRBD2
abundance: once
v_gene: TRBV9
j_gene: TRBJ2-5
CDR3aa: CASSGPAGEFVETQYF
CDR3nt: TGTGCCAGCAGCGGGCCAGCGGGGGAATTCGTAGAGACCCAGTACTTC

d_gene: TRBD1
abundance: .
v_gene: TRBV28
j_gene: TRBJ2-1
CDR3aa: CASSPPTGSLYNEQFF
CDR3nt: TGTGCCAGCAGCCCCCCGACAGGGAGTCTTTACAATGAGCAGTTCTTC

d_gene: .
abundance: .
v_gene: TRBV5-1
j_gene: TRBJ2-1
CDR3aa: CASSLEWGAYNEQFF
CDR3nt: TGCGCCAGCAGCTTGGAGTGGGGGGCATACAATGAGCAGTTCTTC

d_gene: .
abundance: .
v_gene: TRBV29-1
j_gene: TRBJ2-3
CDR3aa: CSVESPSTDTQYF
CDR3nt: TGCAGCGTTGAGTCACCAAGCACAGATACGCAGTATTTT

d_gene: .
abundance: .
v_gene: TRBV2
j_gene: TRBJ2-7
CDR3aa: CASTRGPTYEQYF
CDR3nt: TGTGCCAGCACGAGGGGACCTACCTACGAGCAGTACTTC

d_gene: TRBD2
abundance: .
v_gene: TRBV12-3/TRBV12-4
j_gene: TRBJ2-1
CDR3aa: CASRLAQAEQFF
CDR3nt: TGTGCCAGCAGACTAGCGCAGGCTGAGCAGTTCTTC

d_gene: TRBD1
abundance: .
v_gene: TRBV10-3
j_gene: TRBJ2-3
CDR3aa: CAISDGDRDTDTQYF
CDR3nt: TGTGCCATCAGTGACGGGGACAGGGACACAGATACGCAGTATTTT

d_gene: .
abundance: .
v_gene: TRBV5-5
j_gene: TRBJ1-2
CDR3aa: CASSLGSPTIGPYGYTF
CDR3nt: TGTGCCAGCAGCTTGGGGAGCCCGACGATAGGCCCCTATGGCTACACCTTC

d_gene: .
abundance: .
v_gene: TRBV7-2
j_gene: TRBJ2-3
CDR3aa: CASSLLGLGTDTQYF
CDR3nt: TGTGCCAGCAGCTTACTAGGGCTCGGCACAGATACGCAGTATTTT

d_gene: .
abundance: .
v_gene: TRBV11-2
j_gene: TRBJ1-2
CDR3aa: CASSLQGGYGYTF
CDR3nt: TGTGCCAGCAGCTTACAGGGCGGCTATGGCTACACCTTC

d_gene: TRBD2
abundance: .
v_gene: TRBV18
j_gene: TRBJ2-3
CDR3aa: CASSPGGSYDTQYF
CDR3nt: TGTGCCAGCTCACCGGGGGGGTCATACGATACGCAGTATTTT

d_gene: .
abundance: few
v_gene: TRBV19
j_gene: TRBJ1-1
CDR3aa: CASSRQGSWTEAFF
CDR3nt: TGTGCCAGTAGTAGGCAGGGCTCATGGACTGAAGCTTTCTTT

d_gene: TRBD1
abundance: .
v_gene: TRBV9
j_gene: TRBJ2-1
CDR3aa: CASSVGVGTGYNEQFF
CDR3nt: TGTGCCAGCAGCGTGGGGGTAGGGACAGGGTACAATGAGCAGTTCTTC

d_gene: TRBD1
abundance: .
v_gene: TRBV7-9
j_gene: TRBJ2-3
CDR3aa: CASSPGTGGALGPDTQYF
CDR3nt: TGTGCCAGCAGCCCCGGGACAGGGGGCGCGTTAGGCCCAGATACGCAGTATTTT

d_gene: .
abundance: .
v_gene: TRBV9
j_gene: TRBJ1-1
CDR3aa: CASSVGSGASTEAFF
CDR3nt: TGTGCCAGCAGCGTAGGGTCTGGGGCAAGTACTGAAGCTTTCTTT

d_gene: .
abundance: .
v_gene: TRBV5-1
j_gene: TRBJ1-1
CDR3aa: CASSSNRENHEAFF
CDR3nt: TGCGCCAGCAGCTCTAACAGGGAGAATCATGAAGCTTTCTTT

d_gene: .
abundance: .
v_gene: TRBV27
j_gene: TRBJ1-2
CDR3aa: CASREGYGYGYTF
CDR3nt: TGTGCCTCTCGAGAGGGTTATGGCTATGGCTACACCTTC

d_gene: TRBD2
abundance: .
v_gene: TRBV12-3/TRBV12-4
j_gene: TRBJ2-1
CDR3aa: CASSFGGGNEQFF
CDR3nt: TGTGCCAGCAGTTTTGGGGGGGGCAATGAGCAGTTCTTC

d_gene: .
abundance: .
v_gene: TRBV27
j_gene: TRBJ2-3
CDR3aa: CAAATGIGLTDTQYF
CDR3nt: TGTGCCGCAGCAACAGGGATAGGGCTCACAGATACGCAGTATTTT

d_gene: .
abundance: .
v_gene: TRBV6-5
j_gene: TRBJ1-6
CDR3aa: CASNPRLDSPLHF
CDR3nt: TGTGCCAGCAATCCCCGACTGGATTCACCCCTCCACTTT

d_gene: TRBD1
abundance: .
v_gene: TRBV6-5
j_gene: TRBJ1-2
CDR3aa: CASMAGQGANYGYTF
CDR3nt: TGTGCCAGCATGGCGGGACAGGGAGCTAACTATGGCTACACCTTC

d_gene: TRBD1
abundance: few
v_gene: TRBV15
j_gene: TRBJ1-6
CDR3aa: CATSRDLSRGDSPLHF
CDR3nt: TGTGCCACCAGCAGAGATCTGAGCAGGGGGGATTCACCCCTCCACTTT

d_gene: .
abundance: .
v_gene: TRBV3-1/TRBV3-2
j_gene: TRBJ1-2
CDR3aa: CASSQEQRGYGYTF
CDR3nt: TGTGCCAGCAGCCAAGAACAACGGGGTTACGGCTACACCTTC

d_gene: .
abundance: .
v_gene: TRBV5-1
j_gene: TRBJ1-2
CDR3aa: CASSRVSSAVLDPVYGYTF
CDR3nt: TGCGCCAGCAGCCGGGTCTCGTCAGCGGTTCTGGATCCGGTCTATGGCTACACCTTC